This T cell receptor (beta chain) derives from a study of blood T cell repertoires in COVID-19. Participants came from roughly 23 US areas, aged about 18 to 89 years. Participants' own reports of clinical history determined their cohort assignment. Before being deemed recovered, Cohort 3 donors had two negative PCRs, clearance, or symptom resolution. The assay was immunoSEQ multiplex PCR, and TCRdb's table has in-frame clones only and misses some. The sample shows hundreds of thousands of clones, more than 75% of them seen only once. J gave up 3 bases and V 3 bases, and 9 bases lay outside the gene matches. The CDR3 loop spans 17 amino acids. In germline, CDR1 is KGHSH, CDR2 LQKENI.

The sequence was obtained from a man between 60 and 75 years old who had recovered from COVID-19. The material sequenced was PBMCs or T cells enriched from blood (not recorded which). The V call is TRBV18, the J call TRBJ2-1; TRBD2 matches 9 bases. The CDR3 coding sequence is TGTGCCAGCTCACCGAGTGCTGCGGGAGGGAGCTACAATGAGCAGTTCTTC. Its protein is CASSPSAAGGSYNEQFF.